Following are 12 T cell receptor beta chains from one sample sequenced in a study of blood T cell repertoires in COVID-19. The table came from immunoSEQ multiplex PCR; TCRdb's copy has only in-frame clones and leaves some out. This table holds under 250,000 clones, roughly 80% found once. The sample comprised peripheral blood. These receptor sequences come from a woman in her 70s with acute or convalescent COVID-19.

The chain joins TRBV2 to TRBJ2-7; TRBD1 agrees at 7 bases. Germline V gene data show CDR1 as SNHLY and CDR2 as FYNNEI. The CDR3 covers 15 residues. V lost 1 base and J lost 4; bases outside the gene matches: 7. The CDR3 DNA sequence: TGTGCCAGCAGTGAAGAACAGGGGCGAGCGTACGAGCAGTACTTC. Its translation is CASSEEQGRAYEQYF.

The J gene is TRBJ2-2, the V gene TRBV7-8; TRBD2 matches at 14 bases. CDR3 length: 17 residues. V shed 3 bases, J shed 2 bases, and the junction held 2 bases outside the gene matches. The V gene's germline CDR1 is SGHVS and CDR2 FQNEAQ. The CDR3 loop reads CASSFGLAGGNTGELFF. The CDR3 bases are TGTGCCAGCAGCTTTGGACTAGCGGGGGGCAACACCGGGGAGCTGTTTTTT.

The chain uses TRBV27 and TRBJ1-1; a weak D match, TRBD1 (5 bases). Germline V gene sequence: CDR1 MNHEY, CDR2 SMNVEV (reference sequence). Trimming removed 0 bases at V and 8 bases at J, with 13 bases between. This CDR3 is 14 amino acids long. The CDR3 nucleotides are TGTGCCAGCAGTTTATCGAATATTCGGACAGAAGCTTTCTTT. It specifies CASSLSNIRTEAFF.

The rearrangement uses TRBV7-6 and TRBJ1-3, with 9 bases fitting TRBD1. In germline, CDR1 is SGHVS, CDR2 FNYEAQ. CDR3 length: 16 amino acids. The V segment lost 4 bases and the J segment 1 base; nucleotides outside the gene matches: 5. The CDR3 DNA is TGTGCCAGCAGCTACACCGGGACAGGGTCTGGAAACACCATATATTTT. Its translation is CASSYTGTGSGNTIYF.

The CDR3 nucleotides are TGTGCCAGCACCTTTCGACAGGGCGGGAATGAGCAGTTCTTC. Translation gives CASTFRQGGNEQFF. The chain has TRBV28 and TRBJ2-1; 7 positions match TRBD1. Germline trimming cut 7 bases from V and 7 bases from J; bases unmatched to any gene: 10. The CDR3 is 14 amino acids. Looked up from germline, CDR1 is MDHEN and CDR2 is SYDVKM.

This clone was recorded only once. This chain joins TRBV5-1 and TRBJ2-1; TRBD2 is a possible D gene (5 bases). Germline values: CDR1 SGHRS, CDR2 YFSETQ. The CDR3 consists of 16 residues. V lost 5 bases and J lost 8, with 23 bases in between. The CDR3 protein is CASSEGASKNSDEQFF. The CDR3 DNA is TGCGCCAGCAGTGAGGGTGCCTCCAAAAATTCCGATGAGCAGTTCTTC. Filled out from reference TRBV5-1 and TRBJ2-1, the complete variable domain reads KAGVTQTPRYLIKTRGQQVTLSCSPISGHRSVSWYQQTPGQGLQFLFEYFSETQRNKGNFPGRFSGRQFSNSRSEMNVSTLELGDSALYLCASSEGASKNSDEQFFGPGTRLTVL.

The CDR3 sequence: CASSLARGAKETQYF. The CDR3 DNA is TGCGCCAGCAGCTTGGCCAGGGGGGCGAAAGAGACCCAGTACTTC. The chain carries TRBV5-1 and TRBJ2-5; a weak D match, TRBD1 (7 bases). CDR1 is SGHRS and CDR2 is YFSETQ in the germline V gene. V gave up 0 bases and J gave up 3 bases, with 12 bases separating them. This CDR3 has 15 residues.

J is TRBJ2-1 and V is TRBV6-2 or TRBV6-3; TRBD2 might be the D (7 bases). V was cut by 6 bases and J by 2 bases, with 17 bases left in between. Germline CDR1 reads MNHEY; CDR2 reads SVGEGT. The CDR3 loop spans 16 amino acids. CDR3 sequence reads: CASSSQGRGTYNEQFF. The CDR3 DNA reads TGTGCCAGCAGCTCGCAGGGGAGGGGGACCTACAATGAGCAGTTCTTC.

V is TRBV11-2 and J is TRBJ2-5; no clear D. Germline values: CDR1 SGHAT, CDR2 FQNNGV. Between the trimmed V and J ends, which lost 0 bases and 5 bases, there was a span of 10 bases. The CDR3 runs to 14 residues. The CDR3 coding sequence is TGTGCCAGCAGCTTAGATTCCGGGTGGGAGACCCAGTACTTC. It translates to CASSLDSGWETQYF.

This chain's CDR3 is CASSSQRNSDTQYF. The DNA of the CDR3 is TGTGCCAGCAGTTCCCAACGGAATAGCGATACGCAGTATTTT. This sequence joins TRBV6-5 and TRBJ2-3; D gene unclear. The germline V and J ends were trimmed by 4 bases and 6 bases, with 14 bases remaining between them. Germline CDR1 reads MNHEY; CDR2 reads SVGAGI. The CDR3 is 14 residues long.

The chain couples TRBV4-1 to TRBJ2-7; 7 bases align to TRBD1. This CDR3 contains 13 residues. Trimming at V came to 2 bases and at J to 6 bases, leaving 4 bases not matched to a gene. Germline V gene data show CDR1 as MGHRA and CDR2 as YSYEKL. CDR3 sequence reads: CASSQLQGSEQYF. The CDR3 region has the DNA TGCGCCAGCAGCCAATTACAGGGGTCCGAGCAGTACTTC.

The J gene is TRBJ2-5, the V gene TRBV3-1 (or the pseudogene TRBV3-2); D possibly corresponds to TRBD2 (5 bases). Germline V gives CDR1 LGHDT, CDR2 YNNKEL (reference sequence). Trimming took off 0 bases at V and 5 bases at J, with 16 bases between the two ends. CDR3 length: 16 residues. The CDR3 nucleotides are TGTGCCAGCAGCCAAGATCCGGGGTATGCGAGGGAGACCCAGTACTTC. Translated: CASSQDPGYARETQYF.